The 11 T cell receptor beta chains listed next were all sequenced from one sample in a study of CD8 T cells in ankylosing spondylitis. TCRdb redid the calling of the 5' RACE reads with MiXCR, one entry per CDR3 protein. The repertoire includes about 240,000 distinct CDR3 sequences, about 10% of them detected once, and around 6.5% sits in the top ten. Sequencing was carried out using blood, either unsorted or a sorted T cell fraction (not recorded which). These receptors originate from a male donor with ankylosing spondylitis or in good health (not recorded which).

This clonotype occurred a few times. The chain has TRBV18 and TRBJ2-1; D gene unclear. CDR1 is KGHSH and CDR2 is LQKENI in the germline V gene. V lost 8 bases and J 6 bases, leaving 14 bases between the germline ends. The CDR3 loop spans 13 amino acids. The CDR3 sequence is CASTPPGSNEQFF. For the CDR3, the DNA is TGTGCCAGCACCCCCCCTGGAAGCAATGAGCAGTTCTTC.

This clonotype came up many times. The chain is built from TRBV7-9 and TRBJ2-4, with D possibly matching TRBD1 (5 bases). The CDR3 is made up of 16 amino acids. Trimming removed 6 bases from V and 1 base from J, with 16 bases in between. Germline V gene data show CDR1 as SEHNR and CDR2 as FQNEAQ (reference sequence). CDR3 DNA sequence: TGTGCCAGCAGTCCCCCGACAGAATCCGCCAAAAACATTCAGTACTTC. Translating gives CASSPPTESAKNIQYF.

This chain connects TRBV18 to TRBJ2-1; 8 nucleotides agree with TRBD2. The CDR3 is 16 amino acids. J lost 2 bases, V lost 3 bases, and 6 bases had no gene match. The germline CDR1 and CDR2 sequences are KGHSH and LQKENI. The CDR3 nucleotides are TGTGCCAGCTCACCGGCGGGAGGAGATCCCTACAATGAGCAGTTCTTC. This encodes CASSPAGGDPYNEQFF.

This clonotype was counted ten times or more. The rearrangement links TRBV5-1 to TRBJ2-3; D is perhaps TRBD1 (6 bases). This CDR3 has 15 amino acids. Germline CDR1 reads SGHRS; CDR2 reads YFSETQ. Trimming removed 1 base at V and 6 bases at J, with 15 bases between. This chain's CDR3 is CASSLMPQGTDTQYF. The CDR3 DNA follows: TGCGCCAGCAGCTTGATGCCACAGGGAACGGATACGCAGTATTTT.

This clonotype showed up just a few times. The chain employs TRBV28 and TRBJ1-1; TRBD1 is a possible D gene (5 bases). Trimming left V 1 base short and J 1 base short, with 13 bases between. This CDR3 comprises 16 residues. Germline loops: CDR1 MDHEN, CDR2 SYDVKM. The CDR3 loop reads CASSLSLGRGNTEAFF. CDR3 nucleotide sequence: TGTGCCAGCAGTTTATCCCTGGGACGGGGGAACACTGAAGCTTTCTTT.

CDR3 loop: CASNTGTTRADTQYF. CDR3 nucleotide sequence: TGTGCCAGTAACACCGGGACAACCCGTGCGGATACGCAGTATTTT. The chain couples TRBV19 to TRBJ2-3, with D perhaps TRBD1 (6 bases). The CDR3 loop spans 15 amino acids. The ends were cut back, 7 bases at V and 6 bases at J, with 20 bases in the middle. The germline gives CDR1 LNHDA, CDR2 SQIVND (reference sequence).

At least ten counts were recorded for this clonotype. V and J are TRBV20-1 and TRBJ1-2; 7 bases are shared with TRBD1. Germline V gives CDR1 DFQATT, CDR2 SNEGSKA (reference sequence). V lost 3 bases and J lost 2; bases outside the gene matches: 9. The CDR3 consists of 15 residues. CDR3 sequence reads: CSARGPGQQNYGYTF. The CDR3 bases are TGCAGTGCTAGGGGTCCGGGACAGCAAAACTATGGCTACACCTTC.

V gene TRBV18 combines with J gene TRBJ1-3; possibly TRBD1 for D (5 bases). With 3 bases removed from V and 4 bases from J, the gap between germline ends came to 10 bases. CDR1 KGHSH and CDR2 LQKENI come from the germline V gene. The CDR3 is made up of 14 amino acids. The CDR3 DNA is TGTGCCAGCTCACCGCAGGGCGCCGGAAACACCATATATTTT. This translates into CASSPQGAGNTIYF.

The sample holds many counts of this clonotype. This sequence joins TRBV12-3 or TRBV12-4 and TRBJ2-5; 13 bases line up with TRBD2. Losses at the gene ends were 1 base for V and 4 bases for J; bases not matched to a gene: 9. The CDR3 is made up of 18 amino acids. CDR3 sequence reads: CASSLDWTSGSSGETQYF. The CDR3 region has the DNA TGTGCCAGCAGTTTAGATTGGACTAGCGGGAGTAGTGGAGAGACCCAGTACTTC.

This clonotype was seen ten or more times. The rearrangement uses TRBV6-5 and TRBJ1-2; no definite D call. Per germline, CDR1 MNHEY and CDR2 SVGAGI. The V end lost 3 bases, the J end lost 4 bases, and 12 bases lay between the germline ends. The length of the CDR3 is 14 residues. CDR3 DNA: TGTGCCAGCAGTTATATAGGGTACGTCTATGGCTACACCTTC. Encoded protein: CASSYIGYVYGYTF.

This clonotype was seen repeatedly, ten times or more. This chain uses TRBV5-1 with TRBJ2-5, with 9 nucleotides matching TRBD1. CDR1 is SGHRS, CDR2 YFSETQ, per germline. This CDR3 contains 15 residues. After removal of 4 bases from V and 6 bases from J, the junction contained 10 bases not matched to a gene. CDR3 nucleotide sequence: TGCGCCAGCAGCCCATCCACAGGGGGCGGGAAGACCCAGTACTTC. Amino acid sequence: CASSPSTGGGKTQYF.